This passage covers 10 T cell receptor beta chains from one sample sequenced in a study of regulatory T cells in long-lasting Graves disease. Combining iRepertoire HTBI primers with Arm-PCR of CDR3 regions, the authors built TCR beta libraries. TCRdb processed the multiplex PCR reads anew with MiXCR; each CDR3 protein has one entry. In the table there are under 450,000 distinct CDR3 sequences, around 15% of which are singletons. Described time point: newly diagnosed GD, antithyroid drugs for less than 3 months. Researchers made the TCR library from RNA that was extracted from PBMCs. The sample also formed part of further work on T cells in Graves' hyperthyroidism and ophthalmopathy.

The sequences come from peripheral blood mononuclear cells (PBMCs), collected at new diagnosis, from a patient treated with antithyroid drugs. These receptor sequences come from a young woman with Graves disease.

J is TRBJ1-1 and V is TRBV20-1; D not resolved. This CDR3 spans 14 amino acids. Trimming shortened V by 6 bases and J by 4 bases, and 18 bases separated the two germline ends. Germline CDR1 DFQATT, CDR2 SNEGSKA (reference sequence). The CDR3 reads CSALPGRGFTEAFF. In nucleotides, the CDR3 is TGCAGTGCCCTACCCGGGAGAGGGTTCACTGAAGCTTTCTTT.

In its sample, this clonotype was seen once. The rearrangement uses TRBV27 and TRBJ1-1; tentatively, D is TRBD1 (6 bases). Deletions cut 2 bases from V and 5 bases from J, with 15 bases between. The CDR3 totals 15 residues. Germline V gene lookup returns CDR1 MNHEY and CDR2 SMNVEV (reference sequence). CDR3 bases: TGTGCCAGCAGTTTAGTGGGGGCCGGGGGAACTGAAGCTTTCTTT. It codes for CASSLVGAGGTEAFF.

V usage is TRBV29-1 and J usage is TRBJ2-2; 10 bases map to TRBD2. J was trimmed by 5 bases and V by 5 bases; bases with no gene match: 2. From germline, CDR1 is SQVTM and CDR2 ANQGSEA. CDR3 length: 13 residues. The CDR3 DNA sequence: TGCAGCGTTCGACTAGCGGGTACCGGGGAGCTGTTTTTT. Translation: CSVRLAGTGELFF.

In this sample, this clonotype turned up many times. J is TRBJ2-5 and V is TRBV2; D possibly corresponds to TRBD2 (5 bases). Germline lookup yields CDR1 SNHLY and CDR2 FYNNEI. The CDR3 sequence is 15 residues long. The V gene lost 6 bases and the J gene lost 6 bases, with 20 bases spanning the gap. The CDR3 sequence is CASSARWSGSQTQYF. The DNA of the CDR3 is TGTGCCAGCAGCGCTAGGTGGAGCGGTTCACAGACCCAGTACTTC.

The V gene is TRBV5-1, the J gene TRBJ1-4; D is perhaps TRBD1 (5 bases). Germline CDR1 and CDR2: SGHRS and YFSETQ. The CDR3 is made up of 15 amino acids. V lost 3 bases and J 8 bases, leaving 17 bases between the germline ends. CDR3 DNA: TGCGCCAGCAGCTGGTCCGGGGGGTCCGGCGAAAAACTGTTTTTT. Translated: CASSWSGGSGEKLFF.

This clonotype was found many times. This chain joins TRBV3-1 and TRBJ2-3, with unresolved D. Trimming left V 0 bases short and J 6 bases short, with 13 bases between. CDR3 size: 15 residues. The germline gives CDR1 LGHDT, CDR2 YNNKEL (reference sequence). The CDR3: CASSQDPLMLDTQYF. CDR3 nucleotides: TGTGCCAGCAGCCAAGATCCTCTAATGTTGGATACGCAGTATTTT.

As regards this clonotype: This sequence is one base from a far larger clone and is likely a read error. V gene TRBV6-2 or TRBV6-3 combines with J gene TRBJ1-1; tentative D call: TRBD1 (5 bases). Trimming removed 8 bases at V and 4 bases at J, with 17 bases between. The CDR3 is made up of 14 amino acids. Germline CDR1 MNHEY, CDR2 SVGEGT. CDR3 sequence: CASGESAGSTEAFF. The CDR3 DNA reads as TGTGCCAGCGGTGAATCCGCAGGGAGCACTGAAGCTTTCTTT.

In DNA, the CDR3 is TGTGCCAGCAGCCCCAAACGACAGGGCGTTGGAGGCTACACCTTC. Residues: CASSPKRQGVGGYTF. The V call is TRBV9, the J call TRBJ1-2; the match to TRBD1 covers 7 bases. The CDR3 sequence is 15 residues long. Germline V gene lookup returns CDR1 SGDLS and CDR2 YYNGEE. The J segment lost 8 bases and the V segment lost 4 bases, leaving 14 bases of the junction unmatched. Full variable domain (remainder filled in from reference TRBV9 and TRBJ1-2): DSGVTQTPKHLITATGQRVTLRCSPRSGDLSVYWYQQSLDQGLQFLIQYYNGEERAKGNILERFSAQQFPDLHSELNLSSLELGDSALYFCASSPKRQGVGGYTFGSGTRLTVV.

This rearrangement joins TRBV4-1 to TRBJ2-7; a weak D match, TRBD1 (5 bases). The CDR3 totals 14 residues. CDR1 and CDR2 from the germline V gene are MGHRA and YSYEKL. Trimming shortened V by 0 bases and J by 6 bases, and 12 bases separated the two germline ends. This CDR3 reads CASSQDPRGVEQYF. The CDR3 DNA sequence: TGCGCCAGCAGCCAAGACCCTAGGGGCGTCGAGCAGTACTTC.

CDR3: CASRDSGRPYGYTF. DNA for the CDR3: TGTGCCAGTAGGGACAGCGGCCGCCCCTATGGCTACACCTTC. The rearrangement uses TRBV19 and TRBJ1-2, with a tentative D call TRBD1 (6 bases). Trimming left V 6 bases short and J 4 bases short, with 15 bases between. CDR3 length: 14 residues. Germline V gene sequence: CDR1 LNHDA, CDR2 SQIVND (reference sequence). The entire variable domain, with the rest obtained from reference TRBV19 and TRBJ1-2, is as follows: DGGITQSPKYLFRKEGQNVTLSCEQNLNHDAMYWYRQDPGQGLRLIYYSQIVNDFQKGDIAEGYSVSREKKESFPLTVTSAQKNPTAFYLCASRDSGRPYGYTFGSGTRLTVV.